These T cell receptor beta chains were read from a single sample in a study of blood T cell repertoires in COVID-19. Here immunoSEQ multiplex PCR was the method, and the copy in TCRdb shows in-frame clones only, minus some. The data hold hundreds of thousands of clones, with about 89% observed a single time. Sequencing was performed on PBMCs or T cells enriched from blood (not recorded which). Receptors originate from a man aged 40-55 years who had recovered from COVID-19. Both conserved end residues are part of each CDR3. A D gene is named only where the DNA matches it firmly. Some rows have no size entry. The others give once, few or many, or a class for an expanded clone.

>TRBJ2-5|.|TRBV6-5|TRBD1
CATRDRGWAGETQYF
TGTGCCACCCGGGACAGGGGTTGGGCCGGAGAGACCCAGTACTTC
>TRBJ2-5|.|TRBV6-5|.
CASSFERIVETQYF
TGTGCCAGCAGTTTTGAGAGGATAGTTGAGACCCAGTACTTC
>TRBJ2-6|.|TRBV27|TRBD1
CASSLGQDHSGANVLTF
TGTGCCAGCAGTTTGGGACAGGACCACTCTGGGGCCAACGTCCTGACTTTC
>TRBJ2-5|.|TRBV28|.
CASSRRENRQETQYF
TGTGCCAGCAGTCGACGGGAGAATAGACAAGAGACCCAGTACTTC
>TRBJ1-6|once|TRBV5-4|TRBD1
CASSLALAGGSPLHF
TGTGCCAGCAGCTTGGCCTTGGCAGGGGGTTCACCCCTCCACTTT
>TRBJ1-1|.|TRBV25-1|.
CASSKLGSMNTEAFF
TGTGCCAGCAGCAAACTCGGGTCCATGAACACTGAAGCTTTCTTT
>TRBJ1-3|.|TRBV9|.
CASSGGQLIRSGNTIYF
TGTGCCAGCAGCGGGGGCCAGTTAATCCGCTCTGGAAACACCATATATTTT
>TRBJ2-3|.|TRBV9|.
CASSTEGAGGSTDTQYF
TGTGCCAGCAGCACAGAGGGGGCCGGGGGTAGCACAGATACGCAGTATTTT
>TRBJ1-5|.|TRBV10-2|.
CASRGEGVSNQPQHF
TGCGCCAGCAGGGGAGAGGGGGTGAGCAATCAGCCCCAGCATTTT
>TRBJ2-1|.|TRBV27|TRBD2
CASSLSRTSVGHNEQFF
TGTGCCAGCAGTTTATCCAGGACTAGCGTTGGCCACAATGAGCAGTTCTTC
>TRBJ2-7|.|TRBV20-1|.
CSATVYEQYF
TGCAGTGCCACAGTCTACGAGCAGTACTTC
>TRBJ2-1|.|TRBV28|.
CASNTGFSYNEQFF
TGTGCCAGCAATACAGGATTCTCCTACAATGAGCAGTTCTTC
>TRBJ2-3|once|TRBV4-2|TRBD2
CASSQARVGGPGVPDTQYF
TGTGCCAGCAGCCAAGCGAGGGTGGGAGGGCCCGGAGTCCCAGATACGCAGTATTTT
>TRBJ2-3|.|TRBV7-3|TRBD2
CASSLAGASSTDTQYF
TGTGCCAGCTCCCTCGCGGGAGCGTCGAGCACAGATACGCAGTATTTT
>TRBJ1-3|few|TRBV6-2/TRBV6-3|TRBD1
CASSPGQGANGNTIYF
TGTGCCAGCAGCCCTGGACAGGGTGCGAATGGAAACACCATATATTTT
>TRBJ1-2|.|TRBV19|.
CASSMDSYGYTF
TGTGCCAGTAGTATGGACAGCTATGGCTACACCTTC
>TRBJ1-2|.|TRBV4-1|TRBD1
CASSHLGMRGQAVYGYTF
TGCGCCAGCAGCCACCTGGGGATGAGGGGGCAAGCCGTCTATGGCTACACCTTC
>TRBJ1-1|.|TRBV18|.
CASSPTRELLTEAFF
TGTGCCAGCTCACCCACCCGTGAATTACTTACTGAAGCTTTCTTT
>TRBJ2-5|.|TRBV11-3|TRBD1
CASSSRGQETQYF
TGTGCCAGCAGCTCCAGGGGGCAAGAGACCCAGTACTTC
>TRBJ2-4|.|TRBV11-1|.
CASSLVGQSAKNIQYF
TGTGCCAGCAGCTTAGTAGGACAGTCAGCCAAAAACATTCAGTACTTC
>TRBJ1-4|.|TRBV28|.
CASSRTPTNEKLFF
TGTGCCAGCAGCCGGACACCAACTAATGAAAAACTGTTTTTT
>TRBJ1-1|.|TRBV28|.
CASSLGGAVTEAFF
TGTGCCAGCAGTTTAGGGGGCGCGGTCACTGAAGCTTTCTTT
>TRBJ2-3|.|TRBV24-1|TRBD2
CATVSGRATDTQYF
TGTGCCACCGTTAGCGGGAGGGCCACAGATACGCAGTATTTT
>TRBJ2-7|.|TRBV28|.
CASSVTGTGDYEQYF
TGTGCCAGCAGTGTAACCGGGACTGGTGACTACGAGCAGTACTTC
>TRBJ2-7|once|TRBV4-1|TRBD1
CASSQDLGQSYEQYF
TGCGCCAGCAGCCAAGATCTGGGACAGAGTTACGAGCAGTACTTC
>TRBJ1-6|.|TRBV19|.
CASSIGQRYNSPLHF
TGTGCCAGTAGTATCGGACAGCGCTATAATTCACCCCTCCACTTT
>TRBJ1-3|.|TRBV11-2|.
CASSLGRTGSGNTIYF
TGTGCCAGCAGCTTAGGCCGTACAGGGTCCGGAAACACCATATATTTT
>TRBJ1-2|.|TRBV27|.
CASSPHLGAESNGYTF
TGTGCCAGCAGTCCCCACCTTGGGGCAGAGAGTAACGGCTACACCTTC
>TRBJ2-2|.|TRBV19|.
CASRVGGDTGELFF
TGTGCCAGTAGGGTCGGGGGAGACACCGGGGAGCTGTTTTTT
>TRBJ1-5|.|TRBV19|.
CASSQGNPSQPQHF
TGTGCCAGTAGTCAGGGGAATCCAAGTCAGCCCCAGCATTTT
>TRBJ2-5|once|TRBV15|TRBD1
CATSTTRDSVRDF
TGTGCCACCAGCACCACACGGGACAGCGTGCGGGACTTC
>TRBJ1-1|.|TRBV7-3|.
CASSLARENTEAFF
TGTGCCAGCAGCTTAGCCAGGGAGAACACTGAAGCTTTCTTT
>TRBJ1-5|.|TRBV6-1|TRBD1
CASSAFTGVRDQPQHF
TGTGCCAGCAGTGCTTTTACAGGGGTTAGGGATCAGCCCCAGCATTTT
>TRBJ2-1|.|TRBV7-2|.
CASSLSGSYNEQFF
TGTGCCAGCAGCTTATCCGGCTCCTACAATGAGCAGTTCTTC
>TRBJ1-1|.|TRBV18|.
CASSPDRMNTEAFF
TGTGCCAGCTCACCAGACAGGATGAACACTGAAGCTTTCTTT
>TRBJ1-5|.|TRBV6-1|.
CASSEYQGYNQPQHF
TGTGCCAGCAGTGAATATCAGGGATACAATCAGCCCCAGCATTTT
>TRBJ1-2|.|TRBV7-9|TRBD1
CASSSPDRGLDGYTF
TGTGCCAGCAGCTCTCCGGACAGGGGGCTTGATGGCTACACCTTC
>TRBJ2-7|.|TRBV19|TRBD1
CASSIMGQGTYEQYF
TGTGCCAGTAGTATCATGGGACAGGGGACCTACGAGCAGTACTTC
>TRBJ2-1|.|TRBV28|TRBD2
CASSLVGLAGFREQFF
TGTGCCAGCAGCCTAGTAGGGCTAGCGGGATTTAGGGAGCAGTTCTTC
>TRBJ2-1|.|TRBV19|TRBD2
CASKRAGGASYNEQFF
TGTGCCAGTAAGCGGGCGGGAGGAGCGTCCTACAATGAGCAGTTCTTC
>TRBJ2-5|.|TRBV9|.
CASSVLPDMSGETQYF
TGTGCCAGCAGCGTGTTACCCGACATGTCAGGGGAGACCCAGTACTTC
>TRBJ2-3|.|TRBV10-3|TRBD2
CARAGSSTDTQYF
TGTGCCCGAGCGGGGTCTAGCACAGATACGCAGTATTTT